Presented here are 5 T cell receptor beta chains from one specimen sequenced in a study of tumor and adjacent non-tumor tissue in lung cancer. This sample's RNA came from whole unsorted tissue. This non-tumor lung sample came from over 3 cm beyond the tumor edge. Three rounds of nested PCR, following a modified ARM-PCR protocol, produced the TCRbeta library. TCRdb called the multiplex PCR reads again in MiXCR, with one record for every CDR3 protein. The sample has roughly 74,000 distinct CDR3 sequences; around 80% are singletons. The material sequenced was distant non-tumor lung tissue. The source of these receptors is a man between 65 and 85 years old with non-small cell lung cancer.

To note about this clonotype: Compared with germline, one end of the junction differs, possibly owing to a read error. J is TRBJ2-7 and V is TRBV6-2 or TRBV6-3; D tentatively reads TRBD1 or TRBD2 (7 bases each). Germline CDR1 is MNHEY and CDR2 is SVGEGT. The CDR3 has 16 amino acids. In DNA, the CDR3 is TGTGCCAGTAGTTGCCAGGGGGGGCTCTACAGCTACGAGCAGTACTTC. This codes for CASSCQGGLYSYEQYF.

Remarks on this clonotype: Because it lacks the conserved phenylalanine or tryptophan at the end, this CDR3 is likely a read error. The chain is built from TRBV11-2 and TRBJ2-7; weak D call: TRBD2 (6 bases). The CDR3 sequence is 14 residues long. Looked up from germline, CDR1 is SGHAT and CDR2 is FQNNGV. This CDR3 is CASGLVAGTYEQYL. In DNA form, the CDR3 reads TGTGCCAGCGGCTTAGTTGCGGGGACCTACGAGCAGTACCTC.

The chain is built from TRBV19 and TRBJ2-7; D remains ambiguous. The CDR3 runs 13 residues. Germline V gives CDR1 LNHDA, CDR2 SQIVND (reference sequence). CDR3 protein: CIPHPRPLYKQYF. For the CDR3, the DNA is TGTATCCCTCACCCCAGGCCGCTTTACAAGCAGTACTTC.

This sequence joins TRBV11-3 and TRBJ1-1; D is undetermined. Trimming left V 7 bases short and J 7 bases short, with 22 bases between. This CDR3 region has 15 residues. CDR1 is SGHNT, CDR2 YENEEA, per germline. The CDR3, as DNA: TGTGCCAGCACGTTAGATTCCCCTGACATGGTTGAAGCTTTCTTT. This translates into CASTLDSPDMVEAFF.

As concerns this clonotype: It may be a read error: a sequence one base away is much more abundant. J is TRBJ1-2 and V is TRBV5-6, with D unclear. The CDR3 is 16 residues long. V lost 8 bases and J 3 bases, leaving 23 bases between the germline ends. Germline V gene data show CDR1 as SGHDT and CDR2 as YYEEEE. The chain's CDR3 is CARSHNGEGGDYGYTF. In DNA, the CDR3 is TGTGCCAGGAGCCACAACGGAGAGGGCGGTGACTATGGCTACACCTTC.